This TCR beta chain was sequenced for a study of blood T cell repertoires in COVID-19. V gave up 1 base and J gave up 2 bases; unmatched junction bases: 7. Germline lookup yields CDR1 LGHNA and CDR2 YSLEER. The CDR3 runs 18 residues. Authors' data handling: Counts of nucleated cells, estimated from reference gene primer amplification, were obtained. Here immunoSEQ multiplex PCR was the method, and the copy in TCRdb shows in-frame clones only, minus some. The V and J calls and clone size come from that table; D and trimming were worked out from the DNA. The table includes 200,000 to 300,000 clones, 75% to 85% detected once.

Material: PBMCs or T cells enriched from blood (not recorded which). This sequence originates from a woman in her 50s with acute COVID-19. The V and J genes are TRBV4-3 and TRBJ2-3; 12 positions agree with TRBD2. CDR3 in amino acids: CASSQGAGLAGLTDTQYF. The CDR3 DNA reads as TGCGCCAGCAGCCAAGGTGCGGGACTAGCGGGCCTCACAGATACGCAGTATTTT.